A selection of T cell receptor beta chains follows, all from one sample in a study of blood T cell repertoires in COVID-19. Data came from immunoSEQ multiplex PCR; TCRdb stores just in-frame clones and leaves some out. The sample has some 490,000 clones, around 85% seen once. The sample taken for sequencing was peripheral blood. Every receptor here comes from a human donor in a cohort sampled during active COVID-19. Each CDR3 is given with its conserved first and last residue. The D gene is left open where the match is weak. Size is stated for part of the rows, as once, few or many counts, or as a class when the clone is expanded.

v_call: TRBV27
j_call: TRBJ2-4
d_call: TRBD2
clone_size: once
cdr3_length: 18
cdr3_aa: CASSLGLAGAGAKNIQYF
cdr3_nt: TGTGCCAGCAGTTTAGGACTAGCGGGAGCCGGGGCCAAAAACATTCAGTACTTC

v_call: TRBV9
j_call: TRBJ2-1
d_call: NA
clone_size: NA
cdr3_length: 15
cdr3_aa: CASSVAVAGLVEQFF
cdr3_nt: TGTGCCAGCAGCGTAGCTGTCGCAGGGTTGGTCGAGCAGTTCTTC

v_call: TRBV24-1
j_call: TRBJ2-5
d_call: TRBD1
clone_size: NA
cdr3_length: 12
cdr3_aa: CATSDFRTGQYF
cdr3_nt: TGTGCCACCAGTGATTTTAGGACAGGGCAGTACTTC

v_call: TRBV4-3
j_call: TRBJ1-1
d_call: NA
clone_size: NA
cdr3_length: 13
cdr3_aa: CASSLRGYTEAFF
cdr3_nt: TGCGCCAGCAGCCTCAGAGGGTACACTGAAGCTTTCTTT

v_call: TRBV11-2
j_call: TRBJ1-2
d_call: NA
clone_size: NA
cdr3_length: 14
cdr3_aa: CASSLGTGNYGYTF
cdr3_nt: TGTGCCAGCAGCTTAGGGACGGGGAACTATGGCTACACCTTC

v_call: TRBV5-6
j_call: TRBJ2-5
d_call: NA
clone_size: NA
cdr3_length: 12
cdr3_aa: CASSLFSETQYF
cdr3_nt: TGTGCCAGCAGCTTGTTTTCGGAGACCCAGTACTTC

v_call: TRBV4-1
j_call: TRBJ2-1
d_call: TRBD2
clone_size: NA
cdr3_length: 20
cdr3_aa: CASSLQYGTSGLVSFDEQFF
cdr3_nt: TGCGCCAGCAGCCTTCAATACGGGACTAGCGGGCTGGTTTCCTTCGATGAGCAGTTCTTC

v_call: TRBV7-9
j_call: TRBJ2-2
d_call: TRBD2
clone_size: NA
cdr3_length: 14
cdr3_aa: CASSLAGRTGELFF
cdr3_nt: TGTGCCAGCAGTTTAGCGGGGCGGACCGGGGAGCTGTTTTTT

v_call: TRBV10-3
j_call: TRBJ2-3
d_call: TRBD2
clone_size: NA
cdr3_length: 14
cdr3_aa: CAISESGRGDTQYF
cdr3_nt: TGTGCCATCAGTGAGTCTGGGCGGGGGGATACGCAGTATTTT

v_call: TRBV7-9
j_call: TRBJ1-1
d_call: NA
clone_size: NA
cdr3_length: 15
cdr3_aa: CASSPTGGANTEAFF
cdr3_nt: TGTGCCAGCAGCCCGACTGGGGGGGCGAACACTGAAGCTTTCTTT

v_call: TRBV9
j_call: TRBJ1-4
d_call: NA
clone_size: NA
cdr3_length: 15
cdr3_aa: CASSVAEGVGEKLFF
cdr3_nt: TGTGCCAGCAGCGTAGCTGAGGGGGTAGGGGAAAAACTGTTTTTT

v_call: TRBV29-1
j_call: TRBJ2-5
d_call: NA
clone_size: NA
cdr3_length: 11
cdr3_aa: CSVMLIGTQYF
cdr3_nt: TGCAGCGTCATGCTGATCGGGACCCAGTACTTC

v_call: TRBV4-1
j_call: TRBJ2-1
d_call: TRBD2
clone_size: few
cdr3_length: 20
cdr3_aa: CASSQGGLAGGFGSYNEQFF
cdr3_nt: TGCGCCAGCAGCCAGGGGGGACTAGCGGGAGGATTTGGGTCCTACAATGAGCAGTTCTTC

v_call: TRBV15
j_call: TRBJ2-7
d_call: TRBD1
clone_size: NA
cdr3_length: 13
cdr3_aa: CATSQDRPYEQYF
cdr3_nt: TGTGCCACCAGTCAGGACAGGCCCTACGAGCAGTACTTC

v_call: TRBV6-2/TRBV6-3
j_call: TRBJ2-7
d_call: TRBD1
clone_size: NA
cdr3_length: 15
cdr3_aa: CASSPNRGHSYEQYF
cdr3_nt: TGTGCCAGCAGTCCCAACAGGGGGCACTCCTACGAGCAGTACTTC